The 2 T cell receptor beta chains below come from one sample, sequenced in a study of response to subunit inactivated influenza vaccine. TCRdb called the RT-PCR reads again in MiXCR, with one record for every CDR3 protein. The data show about 300,000 distinct CDR3 sequences, 20% to 25% seen once. Sequencing was performed on PBMCs from blood, taken 21 months after vaccination. These receptors were obtained from a man aged 45 to 70 who received an inactivated influenza vaccine.

V is TRBV4-2 and J is TRBJ1-2, with 8 bases fitting TRBD1. After removal of 0 bases from V and 4 bases from J, the junction contained 10 bases not matched to a gene. CDR3 length equals 17 residues. Per the germline V gene, CDR1 is LGHNA and CDR2 is YNFKEQ. CDR3 DNA sequence: TGTGCCAGCAGCCAAGATCAGGGGGCAATACTAACCTATGGCTACACCTTC. As protein: CASSQDQGAILTYGYTF.

The V and J genes are TRBV11-2 and TRBJ2-1; 10 bases map to TRBD2. Trimming at V came to 3 bases and at J to 8 bases, leaving 7 bases not matched to a gene. Germline V gene data show CDR1 as SGHAT and CDR2 as FQNNGV. The CDR3 covers 15 residues. CDR3 DNA sequence: TGTGCCAGCAGCTTCTTTCAGCGGGGGGGCGATGAGCAGTTCTTC. It translates to CASSFFQRGGDEQFF.